A single sample gave rise to the 6 T cell receptor beta chains below, sequenced in a study of molecular identifiers for immune sequencing clone quantification. TCRdb called the PCR reads again in MiXCR, with one record for every CDR3 protein. This table has 35,000 or so distinct CDR3 sequences, around 18% appearing once. Sequencing was carried out using naive CD8+ T cells from blood, with Jurkat cell RNA spiked in. Described subset: FACS-sorted CD8+CD4-CCR7+CD45RA+ naive T cells. Every receptor here comes from a human donor in good health. Some libraries in this study had Jurkat cell RNA spiked in.

The sample holds many counts of this clonotype. This chain links TRBV20-1 with TRBJ1-4; TRBD1 is a possible D gene (6 bases). This CDR3 spans 14 amino acids. CDR1 DFQATT and CDR2 SNEGSKA come from the germline V gene (reference sequence). Trimming took off 3 bases at V and 7 bases at J, with 15 bases between the two ends. The CDR3: CSASTGTMGEKLFF. In nucleotides, the CDR3 is TGCAGTGCTAGTACTGGGACAATGGGTGAAAAACTGTTTTTT.

This clonotype was seen only a few times. This chain connects TRBV4-3 to TRBJ2-3, with D perhaps matching TRBD1 or TRBD2 (5 bases each). Germline V gives CDR1 LGHNA, CDR2 YSLEER. V dropped 0 bases and J dropped 3 bases, with 19 bases sitting between them. The CDR3 is 18 amino acids. In DNA form, the CDR3 reads TGCGCCAGCAGCCAAGATGGTTTGACCGCCGGGGCAACAGATACGCAGTATTTT. As protein: CASSQDGLTAGATDTQYF.

At least ten counts were recorded for this clonotype. This chain links TRBV7-2 with TRBJ2-7; no clear D. The CDR3 spans 11 residues. The germline CDR1 and CDR2 sequences are SGHTA and FQGNSA. The V end was cut by 5 bases, the J end by 7 bases, with 9 bases between. The CDR3 region has the DNA TGTGCCAGCAGCGTCCTTGGGGAGCAGTACTTC. This sequence encodes CASSVLGEQYF.

Worth noting for this clonotype: A much larger clone lies a single base off, so this may be a read error. The chain combines TRBV13 with TRBJ2-1; 8 bases are shared with TRBD1. Germline V gene lookup returns CDR1 PRHDT and CDR2 FYEKMQ (reference sequence). CDR3 length: 15 residues. The CDR3 region has the DNA TGTGCCAGCAGCTTTTGGGACAGGACCTACAGTGAGCAGTTCTTC. Translation: CASSFWDRTYSEQFF.

This clonotype was counted at least ten times. The CDR3, as DNA: TGTGCCAGCAGCTTAATAGGCAATGAGCAGTTCTTC. As protein: CASSLIGNEQFF. The chain combines TRBV7-3 with TRBJ2-1; D is undetermined. This CDR3 comprises 12 residues. Between the trimmed V and J ends, which lost 1 base and 6 bases, there was a span of 4 bases. The germline gives CDR1 SGHTA, CDR2 FQGTGA.

This clonotype was counted at least ten times. This chain links TRBV6-5 with TRBJ2-1; 9 bases line up with TRBD2. This CDR3 contains 17 residues. Germline values: CDR1 MNHEY, CDR2 SVGAGI. V shed 2 bases and J 9 bases; nucleotides not matched to a gene: 14. DNA of the CDR3: TGTGCCAGCAGTTACCCGAGGGGTAGTGCGGGAGGGGGTGAGCAGTTCTTC. Translated, it gives CASSYPRGSAGGGEQFF.